The 30 T cell receptor beta chains below come from one sample, sequenced in a study of blood T cell repertoires in COVID-19. This table comes from immunoSEQ multiplex PCR, and its TCRdb copy is limited to in-frame clones, with some not included. Here the sample spans 180,000 or so clones, 80% to 90% being singletons. The material sequenced was peripheral blood. All receptors come from a man younger than 30 with active or convalescent COVID-19.

This clone appeared a few times. The rearrangement uses TRBV9 and TRBJ1-6; D not resolved. The V gene lost 0 bases and the J gene lost 6 bases, with 7 bases spanning the gap. Looked up from germline, CDR1 is SGDLS and CDR2 is YYNGEE. The CDR3 totals 14 residues. The CDR3: CASSVEGGNSPLHF. The CDR3 nucleotides are TGTGCCAGCAGCGTAGAGGGAGGTAATTCACCCCTCCACTTT.

The rearrangement joins TRBV5-1 to TRBJ1-2; D uncertain. V was clipped by 0 bases and J by 3 bases, with 18 bases between them. Germline V lookup: CDR1 SGHRS, CDR2 YFSETQ. CDR3 size: 17 residues. CDR3 amino acids: CASSLGTHQEIHYGYTF. The CDR3 DNA reads as TGCGCCAGCAGCTTGGGGACTCACCAAGAAATTCACTATGGCTACACCTTC.

V usage is TRBV7-6 and J usage is TRBJ1-1; 7 nucleotides match TRBD1. J was trimmed by 1 base and V by 2 bases; bases with no gene match: 16. CDR3 length: 19 amino acids. Germline CDR1 is SGHVS and CDR2 is FNYEAQ. Here the CDR3 DNA reads TGTGCCAGCAGCTTATTAGGGGCCGGGACAGCCCAAGCGAACACTGAAGCTTTCTTT. It codes for CASSLLGAGTAQANTEAFF.

The rearrangement joins TRBV5-1 to TRBJ1-2, with D possibly being TRBD1 (5 bases). V was clipped by 4 bases and J by 0 bases, with 10 bases between them. The CDR3 spans 14 residues. The germline CDR1 and CDR2 sequences are SGHRS and YFSETQ. Here the CDR3 DNA reads TGCGCCAGCAGCCCTATAGGGGCTAACTATGGCTACACCTTC. It yields the protein CASSPIGANYGYTF.

The chain combines TRBV7-8 with TRBJ2-1; D is undetermined. This CDR3 is 13 amino acids long. From germline, CDR1 is SGHVS and CDR2 FQNEAQ. V lost 1 base and J 9 bases, leaving 10 bases between the germline ends. CDR3 amino acids: CASSLGDGLEQFF. The CDR3 region has the DNA TGTGCCAGCAGCTTAGGCGATGGGCTTGAGCAGTTCTTC.

The chain employs TRBV18 and TRBJ2-1, with D possibly TRBD2 on 5 matching bases. The length of the CDR3 is 14 residues. Germline V CDR1 and CDR2: KGHSH, LQKENI. V lost 6 bases, J lost 14 bases, and 23 bases lay in between. CDR3 sequence reads: CASSDPLQPRAEFF. The CDR3 DNA follows: TGTGCCAGCTCCGACCCCCTACAGCCCCGAGCGGAGTTCTTC.

The chain is built from TRBV6-6 and TRBJ2-7; D is unclear. Looked up from germline, CDR1 is MNHNY and CDR2 is SVGAGI (reference sequence). V gave up 7 bases and J gave up 3 bases, with 16 bases separating them. CDR3 size: 14 residues. The CDR3 DNA reads TGTGCCAGCACTGATACTGATAGAGGCTACGAGCAGTACTTC. Translation gives CASTDTDRGYEQYF.

The V gene is TRBV5-1, the J gene TRBJ1-4; D ambiguous. This CDR3 has 13 residues. The germline CDR1 and CDR2 sequences are SGHRS and YFSETQ. V was clipped by 7 bases and J by 7 bases, with 14 bases between them. CDR3 in DNA: TGCGCCAGCTGGGCGGGAGTAGGTGAAAAACTGTTTTTT. Translating it yields CASWAGVGEKLFF.

This clone has only a few counts. The chain couples TRBV7-8 to TRBJ1-2; 7 bases fit TRBD1. The CDR3 covers 15 residues. V lost 5 bases and J lost 2; bases outside the gene matches: 8. The germline V gene encodes CDR1 SGHVS and CDR2 FQNEAQ. Here the CDR3 reads CASSPTPGGNYGYTF. CDR3 DNA: TGTGCCAGCAGCCCTACCCCAGGGGGAAACTATGGCTACACCTTC.

This clone was seen more than once but under ten times. The J gene is TRBJ1-5, the V gene TRBV10-3, with 7 bases identical to TRBD1. CDR1 ENHRY and CDR2 SYGVKD come from the germline V gene. The CDR3 runs to 13 residues. With 11 bases clipped from V and 4 bases from J, the junction kept 8 bases outside the gene matches. CDR3 nucleotide sequence: TGTGCCTCAGGGGGGACAGAGAATCAGCCCCAGCATTTT. Its protein product is CASGGTENQPQHF.

The V gene is TRBV29-1, the J gene TRBJ2-7, with 11 bases fitting TRBD2. This CDR3 has 14 residues. V lost 4 bases, J lost 6 bases, and 8 bases stayed unmatched. CDR1 and CDR2 from the germline V gene are SQVTM and ANQGSEA. The CDR3 nucleotides are TGCAGCGTTGGCTCGCTAGCGGGAGGTCGCGAGCAGTACTTC. This encodes CSVGSLAGGREQYF.

This clone was detected once. The CDR3: CASSVPPWQTKYEQYF. CDR3 sequence (DNA): TGTGCCAGCAGTGTTCCTCCGTGGCAGACTAAGTACGAGCAGTACTTC. J is TRBJ2-7 and V is TRBV6-1, with D possibly TRBD2 on 5 matching bases. Trimming removed 4 bases at V and 4 bases at J, with 20 bases between. The CDR3 runs 16 residues. Germline V lookup: CDR1 MNHNS, CDR2 SASEGT.

The chain links TRBV27 to TRBJ2-7; 8 bases are a match to TRBD2. Germline lookup yields CDR1 MNHEY and CDR2 SMNVEV (reference sequence). Trimming cost V 5 bases and J 7 bases; bases outside gene matches: 13. The CDR3 consists of 15 residues. Here the CDR3 reads CASSTSGQLPWEQYF. CDR3 sequence (DNA): TGTGCCAGCAGTACTAGCGGACAACTCCCGTGGGAGCAGTACTTC.

This clone was counted only a few times. CDR3 nucleotide sequence: TGTGCCAGTCAGACAGGGTTGGGTCAGCCCCAGCATTTT. Amino acids: CASQTGLGQPQHF. The V gene is TRBV2, the J gene TRBJ1-5; 7 bases fit TRBD1. This CDR3 is 13 amino acids long. Per germline, CDR1 SNHLY and CDR2 FYNNEI. Germline trimming cut 9 bases from V and 6 bases from J; bases unmatched to any gene: 8.

The rearrangement uses TRBV7-9 and TRBJ1-1, with 7 bases fitting TRBD1. CDR1 is SEHNR, CDR2 FQNEAQ, per germline (reference sequence). This CDR3 comprises 12 residues. With 2 bases clipped from V and 10 bases from J, the junction kept 4 bases outside the gene matches. This CDR3 is CASSLLGTVAFF. The CDR3 bases are TGTGCCAGCAGCTTATTGGGGACAGTAGCTTTCTTT. The variable domain in full, with the rest retrieved from reference TRBV7-9 and TRBJ1-1, is DTGVSQNPRHKITKRGQNVTFRCDPISEHNRLYWYRQTLGQGPEFLTYFQNEAQLEKSRLLSDRFSAERPKGSFSTLEIQRTEQGDSAMYLCASSLLGTVAFFGQGTRLTVV.

The genes are TRBV7-9 and TRBJ2-7; possible D gene TRBD2, 5 bases. The CDR3 is made up of 14 amino acids. The germline V gene encodes CDR1 SEHNR and CDR2 FQNEAQ (reference sequence). The V gene lost 4 bases and the J gene lost 7 bases, with 17 bases spanning the gap. The CDR3 region has the DNA TGTGCCAGCAGCTCCTCCGAGACCCCGGGGGAGCAGTACGTC. Amino acid sequence: CASSSSETPGEQYV.

The V gene is TRBV3-1 (or the pseudogene TRBV3-2), the J gene TRBJ1-2; the D gene is possibly TRBD1 (6 bases). Trimming removed 0 bases from V and 4 bases from J, with 9 bases in between. From germline, CDR1 is LGHDT and CDR2 YNNKEL (reference sequence). The CDR3 has 14 residues. CDR3 loop: CASSQDRTAYGYTF. The CDR3 bases are TGTGCCAGCAGCCAAGATAGGACAGCCTATGGCTACACCTTC.

Only a few counts were recorded for this clone. The chain carries TRBV11-2 and TRBJ2-5, with D unresolved. There are 14 residues in the CDR3. Germline loops: CDR1 SGHAT, CDR2 FQNNGV. The V gene lost 2 bases and the J gene lost 3 bases, with 10 bases spanning the gap. Here the CDR3 reads CASSLQEVKETQYF. DNA of the CDR3: TGTGCCAGCAGCTTACAGGAAGTAAAAGAGACCCAGTACTTC.

This clone has just a few counts. The chain links TRBV5-4 to TRBJ2-2, with no clear D. Germline lookup yields CDR1 SGHNT and CDR2 YYREEE (reference sequence). The CDR3 extends over 13 amino acids. V lost 3 bases and J lost 2, with 5 bases in between. The CDR3 region is CASSSSNTGELFF. CDR3 DNA sequence: TGTGCCAGCAGCTCCTCCAACACCGGGGAGCTGTTTTTT.

V gene TRBV27 combines with J gene TRBJ2-7; D may be TRBD1 (5 bases). The V end lost 6 bases, the J end lost 0 bases, and 9 bases lay between the germline ends. In germline, CDR1 is MNHEY, CDR2 SMNVEV (reference sequence). This CDR3 region has 13 residues. CDR3 DNA: TGTGCCAGCAGACAGGCCGGCTCCTACGAGCAGTACGTC. Translated, it gives CASRQAGSYEQYV.

The genes are TRBV28 and TRBJ1-5, with D unresolved. V lost 10 bases and J lost 9, with 22 bases in between. Germline lookup yields CDR1 MDHEN and CDR2 SYDVKM. The CDR3 covers 14 residues. CDR3 loop: CATSNLGERVPQHF. In DNA, the CDR3 is TGTGCCACCTCAAACCTCGGGGAAAGAGTGCCCCAGCATTTT.

The V gene is TRBV10-1, the J gene TRBJ1-5; 7 bases map to TRBD1. The CDR3 length is 14 residues. The V gene's germline CDR1 is WNHNN and CDR2 SYGVQD (reference sequence). The V gene end was trimmed by 9 bases and the J gene end by 0 bases; junction bases not matched to a gene: 5. CDR3 in amino acids: CARSGQTSNQPQHF. The CDR3 bases are TGCGCCAGGTCGGGACAGACTAGCAATCAGCCCCAGCATTTT.

This clone was detected only a few times. V and J are TRBV28 and TRBJ1-4, with 8 bases fitting TRBD1. The V segment lost 7 bases and the J segment 4 bases; nucleotides outside the gene matches: 8. Germline lookup yields CDR1 MDHEN and CDR2 SYDVKM. CDR3 size: 15 residues. The CDR3 loop reads CASTRSDRDNEKLFF. The CDR3 DNA sequence: TGTGCCAGCACGCGCTCGGACAGGGATAATGAAAAACTGTTTTTT.

This clone was seen a single time. The chain employs TRBV29-1 and TRBJ1-1; D uncertain. V was cut by 7 bases and J by 1 base, with 13 bases left in between. Germline CDR1 SQVTM, CDR2 ANQGSEA. The CDR3 runs to 13 residues. The CDR3 loop reads CSAERSGNTEAFF. CDR3 DNA: TGCAGCGCCGAGCGGTCGGGGAACACTGAAGCTTTCTTT.

The rearrangement links TRBV10-1 to TRBJ1-2; no definite D call. V was cut by 6 bases and J by 2 bases, with 19 bases left in between. This CDR3 region has 16 residues. Germline CDR1 WNHNN, CDR2 SYGVQD (reference sequence). The CDR3 sequence: CASRGRWSRANYGYTF. Written as DNA, the CDR3 is TGCGCCAGCAGGGGGAGGTGGTCCCGAGCCAACTATGGCTACACCTTC.

The chain employs TRBV19 and TRBJ2-7; possible D gene TRBD1, 5 bases. Germline CDR1 reads LNHDA; CDR2 reads SQIVND (reference sequence). V gave up 4 bases and J gave up 4 bases, with 20 bases separating them. The CDR3 is made up of 16 amino acids. DNA of the CDR3: TGTGCCAGTAGTACCCTAAGACAGAACGGGCAATACGAGCAGTACTTC. It is translated as CASSTLRQNGQYEQYF. Drawing the rest from reference TRBV19 and TRBJ2-7, the complete variable domain is DGGITQSPKYLFRKEGQNVTLSCEQNLNHDAMYWYRQDPGQGLRLIYYSQIVNDFQKGDIAEGYSVSREKKESFPLTVTSAQKNPTAFYLCASSTLRQNGQYEQYFGPGTRLTVT.

The chain employs TRBV5-1 and TRBJ2-1, with a tentative D call TRBD2 (5 bases). There are 15 residues in the CDR3. V lost 4 bases and J 7 bases, leaving 18 bases between the germline ends. Germline CDR1 SGHRS, CDR2 YFSETQ. The CDR3 region is CASSPTIASANEQFF. The CDR3 nucleotides are TGCGCCAGCAGCCCGACTATAGCGTCGGCGAATGAGCAGTTCTTC.

The V call is TRBV27, the J call TRBJ1-1; 7 nucleotides line up with TRBD1. This CDR3 comprises 18 residues. The V gene's germline CDR1 is MNHEY and CDR2 SMNVEV (reference sequence). Trimming took 4 bases from V and 0 from J; bases not matched to a gene: 14. The CDR3 nucleotides read TGTGCCAGCAGTTCTGATGTGGGACAGCAAAAAATGAACACTGAAGCTTTCTTT. Its translation is CASSSDVGQQKMNTEAFF.

In its sample, this clone was seen a few times. This chain links TRBV5-1 with TRBJ1-2; a weak D match, TRBD1 (6 bases). CDR1 SGHRS and CDR2 YFSETQ come from the germline V gene. Trimming removed 6 bases at V and 0 bases at J, with 9 bases between. The CDR3 contains 13 residues. The CDR3 is CASKDSSNYGYTF. DNA for the CDR3: TGCGCCAGCAAGGACAGCTCTAACTATGGCTACACCTTC.

The chain links TRBV18 to TRBJ1-1, with a tentative D call TRBD1 (6 bases). CDR3 length equals 13 residues. The germline gives CDR1 KGHSH, CDR2 LQKENI. V was clipped by 7 bases and J by 4 bases, with 13 bases between them. CDR3 region: CASFTGWATEAFF. In DNA form, the CDR3 reads TGTGCCAGCTTCACAGGGTGGGCCACTGAAGCTTTCTTT. Full variable domain (missing parts from reference TRBV18 and TRBJ1-1): NAGVMQNPRHLVRRRGQEARLRCSPMKGHSHVYWYRQLPEEGLKFMVYLQKENIIDESGMPKERFSAEFPKEGPSILRIQQVVRGDSAAYFCASFTGWATEAFFGQGTRLTVV.